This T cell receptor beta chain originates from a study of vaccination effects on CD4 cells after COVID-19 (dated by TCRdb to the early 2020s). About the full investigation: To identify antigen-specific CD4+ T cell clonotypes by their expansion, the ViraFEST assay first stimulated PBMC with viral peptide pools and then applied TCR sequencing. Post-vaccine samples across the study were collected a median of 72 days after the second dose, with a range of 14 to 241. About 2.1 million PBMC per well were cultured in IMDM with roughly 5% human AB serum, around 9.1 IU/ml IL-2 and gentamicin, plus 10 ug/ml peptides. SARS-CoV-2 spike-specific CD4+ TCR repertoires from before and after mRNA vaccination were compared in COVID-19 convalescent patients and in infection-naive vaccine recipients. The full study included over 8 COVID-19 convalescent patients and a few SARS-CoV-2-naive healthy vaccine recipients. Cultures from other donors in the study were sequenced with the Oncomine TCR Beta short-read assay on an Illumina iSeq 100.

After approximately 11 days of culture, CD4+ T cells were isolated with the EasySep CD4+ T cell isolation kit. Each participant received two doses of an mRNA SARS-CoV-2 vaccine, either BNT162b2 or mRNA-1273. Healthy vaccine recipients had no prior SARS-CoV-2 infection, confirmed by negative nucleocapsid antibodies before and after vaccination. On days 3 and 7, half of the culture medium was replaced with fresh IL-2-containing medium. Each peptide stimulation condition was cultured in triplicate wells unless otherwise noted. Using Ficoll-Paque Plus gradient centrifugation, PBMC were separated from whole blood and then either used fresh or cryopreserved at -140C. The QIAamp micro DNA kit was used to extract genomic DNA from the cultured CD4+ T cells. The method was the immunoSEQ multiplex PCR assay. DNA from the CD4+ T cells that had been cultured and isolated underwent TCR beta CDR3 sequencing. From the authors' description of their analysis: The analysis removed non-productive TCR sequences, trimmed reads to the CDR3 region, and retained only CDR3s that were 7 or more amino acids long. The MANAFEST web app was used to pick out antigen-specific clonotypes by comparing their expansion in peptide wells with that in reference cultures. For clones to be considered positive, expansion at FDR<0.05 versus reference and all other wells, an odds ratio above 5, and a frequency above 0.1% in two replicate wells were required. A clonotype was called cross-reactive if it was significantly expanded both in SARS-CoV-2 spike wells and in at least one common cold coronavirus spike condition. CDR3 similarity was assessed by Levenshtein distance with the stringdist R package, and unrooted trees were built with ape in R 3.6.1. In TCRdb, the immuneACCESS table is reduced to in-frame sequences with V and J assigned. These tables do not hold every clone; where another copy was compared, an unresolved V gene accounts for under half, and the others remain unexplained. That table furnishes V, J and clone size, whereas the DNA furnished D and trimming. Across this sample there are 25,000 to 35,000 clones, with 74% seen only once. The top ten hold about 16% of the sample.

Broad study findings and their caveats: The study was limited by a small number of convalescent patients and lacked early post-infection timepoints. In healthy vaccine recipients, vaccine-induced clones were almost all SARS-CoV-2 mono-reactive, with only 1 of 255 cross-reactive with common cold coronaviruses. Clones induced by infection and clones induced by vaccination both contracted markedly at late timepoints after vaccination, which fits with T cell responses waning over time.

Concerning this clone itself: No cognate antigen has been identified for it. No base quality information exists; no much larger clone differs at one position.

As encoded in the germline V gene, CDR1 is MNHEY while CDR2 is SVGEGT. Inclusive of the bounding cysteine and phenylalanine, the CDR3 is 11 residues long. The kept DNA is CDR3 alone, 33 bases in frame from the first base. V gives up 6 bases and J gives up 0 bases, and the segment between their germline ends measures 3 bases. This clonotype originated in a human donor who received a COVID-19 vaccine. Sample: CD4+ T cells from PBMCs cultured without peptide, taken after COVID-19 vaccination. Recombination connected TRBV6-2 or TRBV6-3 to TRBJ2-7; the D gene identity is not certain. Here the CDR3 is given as CASSPSYEQYF. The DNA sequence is TGTGCCAGCAGCCCCTCCTACGAGCAGTACTTC.